Shown below are 28 T cell receptor beta chains from a single sample sequenced in a study of blood T cell repertoires in COVID-19. Assay: immunoSEQ multiplex PCR; the TCRdb copy retains only in-frame clones and omits some. The table records some 150,000 clones, about 79% of them present only once. The specimen was peripheral blood. The source is a woman aged 50 to 60 in a cohort sampled during active or convalescent COVID-19.

CDR3 sequence reads: CASSQRGGGTDTQYF. The CDR3 region has the DNA TGTGCCAGCAGCCAACGGGGGGGTGGCACAGATACGCAGTATTTT. The chain recombines TRBV5-4 with TRBJ2-3, with TRBD2 identical over 8 bases. The CDR3 is 15 residues long. V lost 4 bases and J lost 1; bases outside the gene matches: 5. The germline CDR1 and CDR2 sequences are SGHNT and YYREEE (reference sequence).

This chain uses TRBV30 with TRBJ2-3, with a weak D call TRBD1 (6 bases). The CDR3 is 13 amino acids. CDR1 is GTSNPN, CDR2 SVGIG, per germline (reference sequence). Trimming removed 3 bases from V and 2 bases from J, with 9 bases in between. CDR3 sequence reads: CAWSRGSTDTQYF. The CDR3 nucleotides are TGTGCCTGGAGCAGGGGATCCACAGATACGCAGTATTTT.

About this clone: Within the sample, other DNA sequences also encode this same CDR3. This chain uses TRBV7-2 with TRBJ1-2; the D is unclear. The CDR3 runs to 14 residues. Germline lookup yields CDR1 SGHTA and CDR2 FQGNSA. The V gene lost 1 base and the J gene lost 2 bases, with 8 bases spanning the gap. The CDR3: CASSLGQANYGYTF. The CDR3 region has the DNA TGTGCCAGCAGCTTAGGGCAGGCGAACTATGGCTACACCTTC.

This sequence joins TRBV6-5 and TRBJ1-2; 7 bases map to TRBD1. The J segment lost 4 bases and the V segment lost 4 bases, leaving 6 bases of the junction unmatched. Germline CDR1 and CDR2: MNHEY and SVGAGI. The CDR3 length is 14 residues. CDR3 DNA sequence: TGTGCCAGCAGTTTGCGACAGGGACCCTATGGCTACACCTTC. Its translation is CASSLRQGPYGYTF.

The chain recombines TRBV30 with TRBJ2-1; possibly TRBD2 for D (5 bases). Germline CDR1 GTSNPN, CDR2 SVGIG (reference sequence). The CDR3 is 13 amino acids. Trimming removed 5 bases from V and 0 bases from J, with 8 bases in between. In nucleotides, the CDR3 is TGTGCCTGGGCGGGTGCCTCCTACAATGAGCAGTTCTTC. Its protein is CAWAGASYNEQFF.

The chain employs TRBV30 and TRBJ1-1, with D uncertain. The V end was cut by 3 bases, the J end by 2 bases, with 10 bases between. The CDR3 has 13 residues. Per the germline V gene, CDR1 is GTSNPN and CDR2 is SVGIG (reference sequence). This chain's CDR3 is CAWRRQSNTEAFF. The DNA of the CDR3 is TGTGCCTGGAGGAGACAATCAAACACTGAAGCTTTCTTT.

The chain employs TRBV7-3 and TRBJ2-3, with TRBD2 matching 12 bases. CDR1 and CDR2 from the germline V gene are SGHTA and FQGTGA. The CDR3 has 16 amino acids. Germline trimming cut 2 bases from V and 5 bases from J; bases unmatched to any gene: 5. Here the CDR3 reads CASSLSLAGGKDTQYF. DNA of the CDR3: TGTGCCAGCAGCTTATCCCTAGCGGGGGGGAAAGATACGCAGTATTTT.

The rearrangement links TRBV25-1 to TRBJ1-4, with D unresolved. With 1 base removed from V and 7 bases from J, the gap between germline ends came to 13 bases. The CDR3 covers 15 residues. Germline V lookup: CDR1 MGHDK, CDR2 SYGVNS. The CDR3 DNA is TGTGCCAGCAGTGAATGGGAGTGGAAGAGTGAAAAACTGTTTTTT. It encodes CASSEWEWKSEKLFF. The full variable domain, in which reference TRBV25-1 and TRBJ1-4 provide the parts outside the CDR3, is EADIYQTPRYLVIGTGKKITLECSQTMGHDKMYWYQQDPGMELHLIHYSYGVNSTEKGDLSSESTVSRIRTEHFPLTLESARPSHTSQYLCASSEWEWKSEKLFFGSGTQLSVL.

The V gene is TRBV27, the J gene TRBJ1-1; TRBD1 matches 7 bases. The ends lost 5 bases at V and 5 bases at J; junction bases unmatched: 2. The germline gives CDR1 MNHEY, CDR2 SMNVEV (reference sequence). The CDR3 covers 12 residues. The CDR3 nucleotides are TGTGCCAGCAGTGAACAGGGGACTGAAGCTTTCTTT. Translated, it gives CASSEQGTEAFF.

The chain couples TRBV4-3 to TRBJ2-7, with 9 bases that match TRBD2. The J segment lost 7 bases and the V segment lost 4 bases, leaving 8 bases of the junction unmatched. The germline V gene encodes CDR1 LGHNA and CDR2 YSLEER. The CDR3 contains 14 residues. For the CDR3, the DNA is TGCGCCAGCAGCCTACAACGGCGGGGGGGAGAGCAGTACTTC. Protein product: CASSLQRRGGEQYF.

The chain has TRBV6-5 and TRBJ2-1; TRBD1 matches 9 bases. The trim removed 4 bases at V and 8 bases at J, leaving 12 bases unmatched. The CDR3 covers 16 residues. Germline V gene data show CDR1 as MNHEY and CDR2 as SVGAGI. The CDR3 DNA reads TGTGCCAGCAGTTCCCGGGGGACAGGGTATGATTATGAGCAGTTCTTC. Its translation is CASSSRGTGYDYEQFF.

V usage is TRBV7-8 and J usage is TRBJ2-5, with 7 bases aligning to TRBD1. Trimming cost V 5 bases and J 4 bases; bases outside gene matches: 10. Germline lookup yields CDR1 SGHVS and CDR2 FQNEAQ. CDR3 length equals 15 residues. CDR3: CASSPRQGFIETQYF. CDR3 DNA: TGTGCCAGCAGCCCACGACAGGGCTTTATAGAGACCCAGTACTTC.

V gene TRBV29-1 combines with J gene TRBJ2-7; TRBD1 aligns across 8 bases. The CDR3 extends over 12 amino acids. V dropped 6 bases and J dropped 5; count of bases not matched to a gene: 6. The germline V gene has CDR1 SQVTM and CDR2 ANQGSEA. The CDR3 nucleotides read TGCAGCGTGCGCAGGGGGCCAGACGAGCAGTACTTC. Translation gives CSVRRGPDEQYF.

The CDR3 nucleotides read TGTGCCAGCAGCTTGGGGGGAGGGTTTAACACTGAAGCTTTCTTT. Its translation: CASSLGGGFNTEAFF. This chain joins TRBV5-4 and TRBJ1-1; D ambiguous. CDR1 and CDR2 from the germline V gene are SGHNT and YYREEE (reference sequence). The ends were cut back, 0 bases at V and 2 bases at J, with 11 bases in the middle. The CDR3 runs 15 residues. Supplemented by reference TRBV5-4 and TRBJ1-1, the full variable domain reads ETGVTQSPTHLIKTRGQQVTLRCSSQSGHNTVSWYQQALGQGPQFIFQYYREEENGRGNFPPRFSGLQFPNYSSELNVNALELDDSALYLCASSLGGGFNTEAFFGQGTRLTVV.

This chain connects TRBV23-1 to TRBJ2-2, with D possibly matching TRBD2 (6 bases). TRBV23-1 is filed as an ORF, its function uncertain. Trimming cost V 3 bases and J 2 bases, with 10 bases left between them. This CDR3 contains 15 residues. The CDR3 nucleotides read TGCGCCAGCAGTCATTCCGGGACTAACACCGGGGAGCTGTTTTTT. This translates into CASSHSGTNTGELFF.

The chain carries TRBV19 and TRBJ1-2, with 7 bases matching TRBD1. V lost 7 bases and J lost 1; bases outside the gene matches: 6. Per germline, CDR1 LNHDA and CDR2 SQIVND (reference sequence). The CDR3 sequence is 14 residues long. The CDR3 region has the DNA TGTGCCAGTACCGGACAGGCCAATAACTATGGCTACACCTTC. Its protein product is CASTGQANNYGYTF.

This rearrangement joins TRBV6-5 to TRBJ1-1; a weak D match, TRBD1 (6 bases). Germline CDR1 and CDR2: MNHEY and SVGAGI. The CDR3 length is 15 residues. V was shortened by 0 bases and J by 4 bases, with 12 bases between the two germline ends. Here the CDR3 reads CASSYSDSRGTEAFF. Written as DNA, the CDR3 is TGTGCCAGCAGTTACTCAGACAGCAGGGGCACTGAAGCTTTCTTT.

This clone was observed a single time. This chain uses TRBV28 with TRBJ2-7, with TRBD1 as a possible D gene (5 bases). The length of the CDR3 is 15 residues. The V end lost 1 base, the J end lost 4 bases, and 14 bases lay between the germline ends. Germline loops: CDR1 MDHEN, CDR2 SYDVKM. The CDR3 bases are TGTGCCAGCAGTTTATTGGCCAGGGAACGATACGAGCAGTACTTC. This encodes CASSLLARERYEQYF.

This clone was seen only a few times. The chain is built from TRBV4-3 and TRBJ1-3, with 10 bases identical to TRBD1. The CDR3 runs to 16 residues. V shed 4 bases, J shed 4 bases, and the junction held 7 bases outside the gene matches. Germline-derived CDR1 and CDR2 are LGHNA and YSLEER. The chain's CDR3 is CASSPGQGGGGNTIYF. The CDR3 DNA reads as TGCGCCAGCAGCCCCGGACAGGGGGGGGGAGGAAACACCATATATTTT.

This clone rates as medium-sized. The chain has TRBV27 and TRBJ1-5; D perhaps matches TRBD1 (6 bases). Trimming removed 6 bases from V and 2 bases from J, with 14 bases in between. CDR1 and CDR2 from the germline V gene are MNHEY and SMNVEV (reference sequence). The CDR3 contains 15 residues. This chain's CDR3 is CASRPQQGCNQPQHF. CDR3 in DNA: TGTGCCAGCAGACCCCAGCAGGGGTGCAATCAGCCCCAGCATTTT.

The gene calls are TRBV2 and TRBJ1-3; D is perhaps TRBD1 (5 bases). Germline V gene data show CDR1 as SNHLY and CDR2 as FYNNEI. The germline V and J ends were trimmed by 7 bases and 7 bases, with 8 bases remaining between them. The CDR3 extends over 11 amino acids. The CDR3 spells CASNQGNTIYF. CDR3 sequence (DNA): TGTGCCAGCAACCAGGGCAACACCATATATTTT.

J is TRBJ1-6 and V is TRBV15, with D perhaps TRBD1 (5 bases). The germline gives CDR1 LNHNV, CDR2 YYDKDF (reference sequence). This CDR3 region has 19 residues. Deletions cut 0 bases from V and 7 bases from J, with 22 bases between. CDR3: CATSRDGISRGTVNSPLHF. The CDR3 nucleotides are TGTGCCACCAGCAGAGATGGGATATCGCGGGGGACGGTCAATTCACCCCTCCACTTT.

A word on this clone: Sequence at one end of the junction differs from germline and may be a read error. The V call is TRBV6-1, the J call TRBJ1-2; D possibly corresponds to TRBD1 (6 bases). Germline CDR1 is MNHNS and CDR2 is SASEGT. The CDR3 has 16 residues. The CDR3 DNA follows: TGTGCCAGCAGCGAAGGGGTGGGGGCGCGGTACTATGGCTACACCTTC. Amino acids: CASSEGVGARYYGYTF.

The chain uses TRBV7-8 and TRBJ1-2, with D unclear. CDR1 is SGHVS and CDR2 is FQNEAQ in the germline V gene. The CDR3 has 14 residues. The ends were cut back, 2 bases at V and 0 bases at J, with 7 bases in the middle. DNA of the CDR3: TGTGCCAGCAGCTTAAGCGGGACTAACTATGGCTACACCTTC. Translating it yields CASSLSGTNYGYTF. The variable domain in full, completed from reference TRBV7-8 and TRBJ1-2, reads GAGVSQSPRYKVAKRGQDVALRCDPISGHVSLFWYQQALGQGPEFLTYFQNEAQLDKSGLPSDRFFAERPEGSVSTLKIQRTQQEDSAVYLCASSLSGTNYGYTFGSGTRLTVV.

The chain is built from TRBV19 and TRBJ1-3; TRBD1 matches at 7 bases. J gave up 3 bases and V 4 bases, and 15 bases lay outside the gene matches. There are 18 residues in the CDR3. From germline, CDR1 is LNHDA and CDR2 SQIVND (reference sequence). The CDR3 here is CASSTVLPTGAGGNTIYF. The CDR3 DNA sequence: TGTGCCAGTAGTACAGTACTCCCAACAGGGGCAGGTGGAAACACCATATATTTT.

This clone was recorded once. The rearrangement uses TRBV27 and TRBJ2-2; D call uncertain. The ends were cut back, 0 bases at V and 6 bases at J, with 8 bases in the middle. The CDR3 is 14 amino acids. Germline CDR1 and CDR2: MNHEY and SMNVEV (reference sequence). Written as DNA, the CDR3 is TGTGCCAGCAGTTTATCCCGGTTCGCCGGGGAGCTGTTTTTT. Protein sequence: CASSLSRFAGELFF.

This clone was recorded a few times. The rearrangement links TRBV6-5 to TRBJ1-6, with TRBD1 matching 7 bases. Losses at the gene ends were 6 bases for V and 5 bases for J; bases not matched to a gene: 7. The length of the CDR3 is 15 residues. Germline V lookup: CDR1 MNHEY, CDR2 SVGAGI. Here the CDR3 DNA reads TGTGCCAGCAGACCCCCGGGACAGAATAATTCACCCCTCCACTTT. Translating gives CASRPPGQNNSPLHF.

The V call is TRBV28, the J call TRBJ1-1; no reliable D call. From germline, CDR1 is MDHEN and CDR2 SYDVKM. With 6 bases removed from V and 4 bases from J, the gap between germline ends came to 9 bases. This CDR3 is 12 amino acids long. For the CDR3, the DNA is TGTGCCAGCAGGAATTCGGGCACTGAAGCTTTCTTT. As protein: CASRNSGTEAFF.